One and the same sample provided the 8 T cell receptor beta chains below, sequenced in a study of CDR3 diversity in severe acne. TCRdb called the PCR reads again in MiXCR, with one record for every CDR3 protein. The data hold roughly 93,000 distinct CDR3 sequences, with approximately 49% observed a single time. The sequencing sample was made of blood. Source of these receptors: a male donor with severe acne vulgaris.

This sequence joins TRBV20-1 and TRBJ1-1, with D hard to call. V lost 8 bases and J 0 bases, leaving 7 bases between the germline ends. This CDR3 spans 11 amino acids. Germline CDR1 and CDR2: DFQATT and SNEGSKA (reference sequence). CDR3 amino acids: CSPDMNTEAFF. CDR3 DNA: TGCAGTCCAGATATGAACACTGAAGCTTTCTTT.

Details on this clonotype: The junction departs from germline at one end; a sequencing error may be responsible. The V and J genes are TRBV20-1 and TRBJ2-7, with 12 bases lining up with TRBD2. This CDR3 comprises 15 residues. Germline V lookup: CDR1 DFQATT, CDR2 SNEGSKA (reference sequence). CDR3 in amino acids: CSADVTSGGTYGQYF. The DNA of the CDR3 is TGCAGTGCCGACGTAACTAGCGGGGGGACCTACGGGCAGTACTTC.

The DNA of the CDR3 is TGTGCCAGCAGCTTGGATAGCGGGAGCACAGATACGCAGTATTTT. Translation gives CASSLDSGSTDTQYF. This sequence joins TRBV5-6 and TRBJ2-3; 7 bases line up with TRBD2. Germline values: CDR1 SGHDT, CDR2 YYEEEE. V lost 0 bases, J lost 0 bases, and 1 base stayed unmatched. The CDR3 has 15 residues.

This clonotype was counted at least ten times. The gene calls are TRBV7-2 and TRBJ2-2, with 7 positions matching TRBD1. V trimming: 1 base; J trimming: 14 bases; junction bases outside the gene matches: 7. There are 13 residues in the CDR3. Germline V gene data show CDR1 as SGHTA and CDR2 as FQGNSA. The CDR3 protein is CASSLGRQGSLFF. As DNA, the CDR3 is TGTGCCAGCAGCTTAGGAAGACAGGGTTCCCTGTTTTTT.

This clonotype was observed many times. The V gene is TRBV5-1, the J gene TRBJ2-3; D may be TRBD1 (6 bases). The CDR3 is made up of 17 amino acids. Germline V gives CDR1 SGHRS, CDR2 YFSETQ. V was shortened by 4 bases and J by 2 bases, with 20 bases between the two germline ends. The CDR3 here is CASSRRPGQRNTDTQYF. In nucleotides, the CDR3 is TGCGCCAGCAGCCGCCGACCGGGACAACGGAACACAGATACGCAGTATTTT.

This chain connects TRBV29-1 to TRBJ2-3; 12 nucleotides agree with TRBD2. This CDR3 is 18 amino acids long. Trimming removed 2 bases from V and 2 bases from J; junction bases left unmatched: 11. The germline V gene encodes CDR1 SQVTM and CDR2 ANQGSEA. CDR3 amino acids: CSVESVTSGRQYTDTQYF. The CDR3, as DNA: TGCAGCGTTGAATCGGTGACTAGCGGGAGACAATACACAGATACGCAGTATTTT.

Details on this clonotype: A read error may explain this, as a much larger clone is one base away. CDR3 amino acids: CASSALPGQGGQGYTF. As DNA, the CDR3 is TGCGCCAGCAGCGCCTTACCGGGACAGGGGGGTCAGGGCTACACCTTC. V usage is TRBV5-1 and J usage is TRBJ1-2; 11 positions agree with TRBD1. The CDR3 sequence is 16 residues long. Germline values: CDR1 SGHRS, CDR2 YFSETQ. With 4 bases clipped from V and 8 bases from J, the junction kept 13 bases outside the gene matches.

This chain joins TRBV12-3 or TRBV12-4 and TRBJ1-2; D is uncertain. V was trimmed by 5 bases and J by 2 bases, leaving 12 bases between them. The CDR3 is 14 amino acids. The CDR3 loop reads CASSPPFLNYGYTF. CDR3 nucleotides: TGTGCCAGCAGTCCTCCCTTTCTAAACTATGGCTACACCTTC.